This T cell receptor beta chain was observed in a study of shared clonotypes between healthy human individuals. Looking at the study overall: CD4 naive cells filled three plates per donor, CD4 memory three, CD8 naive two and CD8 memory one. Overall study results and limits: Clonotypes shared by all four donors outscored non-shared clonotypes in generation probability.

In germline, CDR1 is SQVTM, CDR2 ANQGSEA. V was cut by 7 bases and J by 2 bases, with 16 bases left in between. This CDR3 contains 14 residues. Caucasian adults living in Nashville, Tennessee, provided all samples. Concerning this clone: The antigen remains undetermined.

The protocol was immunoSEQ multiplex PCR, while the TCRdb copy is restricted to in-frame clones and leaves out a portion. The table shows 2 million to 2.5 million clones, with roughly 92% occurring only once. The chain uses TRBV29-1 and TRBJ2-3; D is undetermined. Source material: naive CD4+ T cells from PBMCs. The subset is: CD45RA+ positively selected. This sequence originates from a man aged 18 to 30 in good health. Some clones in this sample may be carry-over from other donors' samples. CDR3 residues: CSGVLGINTDTQYF. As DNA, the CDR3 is TGCAGCGGTGTCTTGGGAATAAACACAGATACGCAGTATTTT.